Listed below are T cell receptor beta chains from one sample, sequenced in a study of cytomegalovirus exposure and HLA in healthy donors. The data were produced by immunoSEQ multiplex PCR, yet TCRdb's version contains in-frame clones alone and is incomplete. Among roughly 50,000 clones, just over 90% were seen once, and the ten largest hold more than 1.5%. Source material: PBMCs. These receptors came from a woman aged 18-29 years in good health and CMV-seropositive. Both conserved end residues are part of each CDR3. A D gene is named only where the DNA matches it firmly. The listing skips clone size in some rows; elsewhere it reads once, few, many or a size class.

j_call: TRBJ1-1
v_call: TRBV29-1
clone_size: few
d_call: .
cdr3_nt: TGCAGCGTTTTGAGAGGAAACACTGAAGCTTTCTTT
cdr3_aa: CSVLRGNTEAFF

j_call: TRBJ1-2
v_call: TRBV6-1
clone_size: .
d_call: .
cdr3_nt: TGTGCCAGCAGTGAAGTAGAGGGCTCCATCTATGGCTACACCTTC
cdr3_aa: CASSEVEGSIYGYTF

j_call: TRBJ2-1
v_call: TRBV10-3
clone_size: once
d_call: .
cdr3_nt: TGTGCCATCGCACAGGCAACCTACAATGAGCAGTTCTTC
cdr3_aa: CAIAQATYNEQFF

j_call: TRBJ1-1
v_call: TRBV2
clone_size: .
d_call: TRBD1
cdr3_nt: TGTGCCAGCAGCGTAGGACAGGGTGCCACTGAAGCTTTCTTT
cdr3_aa: CASSVGQGATEAFF

j_call: TRBJ1-3
v_call: TRBV7-2
clone_size: once
d_call: .
cdr3_nt: TGTGCCAGCAGCTTAGACAGGGCCGGAAACACCATATATTTT
cdr3_aa: CASSLDRAGNTIYF

j_call: TRBJ2-5
v_call: TRBV5-1
clone_size: .
d_call: TRBD2
cdr3_nt: TGCGCCAGCAGCGGAAAACTAGCGGGGGGGGGAAAAGAGACCCAGTACTTC
cdr3_aa: CASSGKLAGGGKETQYF

j_call: TRBJ1-2
v_call: TRBV28
clone_size: .
d_call: .
cdr3_nt: TGTGCCAGCAGTTCGGGGTCCGGACCGGGGTTCTATGGCTACACCTTC
cdr3_aa: CASSSGSGPGFYGYTF

j_call: TRBJ1-1
v_call: TRBV6-5
clone_size: .
d_call: .
cdr3_nt: TGTGCCAGCAGTCCAGATGATACTGAAGCTTTCTTT
cdr3_aa: CASSPDDTEAFF

j_call: TRBJ1-2
v_call: TRBV5-4
clone_size: .
d_call: TRBD1
cdr3_nt: TGTGCCAGCAGCGGACAGGGGCTAGATGGCTACACCTTC
cdr3_aa: CASSGQGLDGYTF

j_call: TRBJ1-5
v_call: TRBV6-1
clone_size: .
d_call: .
cdr3_nt: TGTGCCAGCAATTATCGGGGGGGAGGCAATCAGCCCCAGCATTTT
cdr3_aa: CASNYRGGGNQPQHF

j_call: TRBJ2-2
v_call: TRBV7-9
clone_size: .
d_call: TRBD2
cdr3_nt: TGTGCCAGCAAGGGGAGCGGGGGAGTTACCACCGGGGAGCTGTTTTTT
cdr3_aa: CASKGSGGVTTGELFF

j_call: TRBJ1-6
v_call: TRBV6-6
clone_size: .
d_call: .
cdr3_nt: TGTGCCAGCAGCCAGGGGTACTATAATTCACCCCTCCACTTT
cdr3_aa: CASSQGYYNSPLHF

j_call: TRBJ2-1
v_call: TRBV7-2
clone_size: .
d_call: .
cdr3_nt: TGTGCCAGCAGCTTAGTAGGGGGGGGACTCCCCCGCTCCTACAATGAGCAGTTCTTC
cdr3_aa: CASSLVGGGLPRSYNEQFF

j_call: TRBJ1-1
v_call: TRBV27
clone_size: .
d_call: .
cdr3_nt: TGTGCCAGCAGTACCAGACAGGCTGAGGACACTGAAGCTTTCTTT
cdr3_aa: CASSTRQAEDTEAFF

j_call: TRBJ2-1
v_call: TRBV7-9
clone_size: .
d_call: .
cdr3_nt: TGTGCCAGCAGGGGTGACAGTAGGTTCATTGGGCAGTTCTTC
cdr3_aa: CASRGDSRFIGQFF

j_call: TRBJ1-4
v_call: TRBV28
clone_size: .
d_call: .
cdr3_nt: TGTGCCAGCAGTTTACAGGGGAAGACTAATGAAAAACTGTTTTTT
cdr3_aa: CASSLQGKTNEKLFF

j_call: TRBJ1-4
v_call: TRBV11-2
clone_size: .
d_call: .
cdr3_nt: TGTGCCAGCAGCTTAGACACAGGCCGTAATGAAAAACTGTTTTTT
cdr3_aa: CASSLDTGRNEKLFF

j_call: TRBJ2-1
v_call: TRBV6-1
clone_size: .
d_call: TRBD2
cdr3_nt: TGTGCCAGCAGTGAACTAGCGGGCTCCTACAATGAGCAGTTCTTC
cdr3_aa: CASSELAGSYNEQFF

j_call: TRBJ1-2
v_call: TRBV4-1
clone_size: .
d_call: .
cdr3_nt: TGCGCCAGCGGTCCCGCGGGCCATAACTATGGCTACACCTTC
cdr3_aa: CASGPAGHNYGYTF

j_call: TRBJ1-6
v_call: TRBV5-1
clone_size: .
d_call: .
cdr3_nt: TGCGCCAGCAGAAACCAACAGGGAAGTAATTCACCCCTCCACTTT
cdr3_aa: CASRNQQGSNSPLHF

j_call: TRBJ2-1
v_call: TRBV2
clone_size: once
d_call: .
cdr3_nt: TGTGCCACCCGAGAATACAATGAGCAGTTCTTC
cdr3_aa: CATREYNEQFF

j_call: TRBJ1-1
v_call: TRBV9
clone_size: .
d_call: TRBD1
cdr3_nt: TGTGCCAGCAGCCCCAAGACAGGGACTAACACTGAAGCTTTCTTT
cdr3_aa: CASSPKTGTNTEAFF

j_call: TRBJ1-1
v_call: TRBV5-1
clone_size: .
d_call: TRBD1
cdr3_nt: TGCGCCAGCAGCCGTGACGGTTCAGGGGGGAAGAACACTGAAGCTTTCTTT
cdr3_aa: CASSRDGSGGKNTEAFF

j_call: TRBJ2-3
v_call: TRBV29-1
clone_size: .
d_call: .
cdr3_nt: TGCAGCGTTCTCCCCCGAGACAGGAAGTCAGATACGCAGTATTTT
cdr3_aa: CSVLPRDRKSDTQYF

j_call: TRBJ1-1
v_call: TRBV27
clone_size: .
d_call: .
cdr3_nt: TGTGCCAGCATGGGCGTCCTGAACACTGAAGCTTTCTTT
cdr3_aa: CASMGVLNTEAFF

j_call: TRBJ1-2
v_call: TRBV7-9
clone_size: .
d_call: .
cdr3_nt: TGTGCCAGCAGCTCCACCCAAAGGGGTTTCCTCTATGGCTACACCTTC
cdr3_aa: CASSSTQRGFLYGYTF

j_call: TRBJ1-2
v_call: TRBV6-5
clone_size: once
d_call: TRBD1
cdr3_nt: TGTGCCAGCAGTCCCGGGACAGGGGGTATCTATGGCTACACCTTC
cdr3_aa: CASSPGTGGIYGYTF

j_call: TRBJ1-1
v_call: TRBV7-9
clone_size: .
d_call: TRBD1
cdr3_nt: TGTGCCAGCAGCTTACCCGGGACAGTGAACACTGAAGCTTTCTTT
cdr3_aa: CASSLPGTVNTEAFF

j_call: TRBJ1-2
v_call: TRBV5-1
clone_size: .
d_call: .
cdr3_nt: TGCGCCAGCAGCTTACGGAACTATGGCTACACCTTC
cdr3_aa: CASSLRNYGYTF

j_call: TRBJ1-4
v_call: TRBV5-4
clone_size: .
d_call: TRBD1
cdr3_nt: TGTGCCAGCAGCCCTGAACAGGGGCGGGGCGAAAAACTGTTTTTT
cdr3_aa: CASSPEQGRGEKLFF

j_call: TRBJ1-4
v_call: TRBV4-1
clone_size: .
d_call: .
cdr3_nt: TGCGCCAGCAGCCAAGGGGCGTCCTATGAAAAACTGTTTTTT
cdr3_aa: CASSQGASYEKLFF

j_call: TRBJ2-1
v_call: TRBV19
clone_size: .
d_call: TRBD1
cdr3_nt: TGTGCCAGTAGTATTTCAGGGGGCAGGAATGAGCAGTTCTTC
cdr3_aa: CASSISGGRNEQFF

j_call: TRBJ1-3
v_call: TRBV7-2
clone_size: .
d_call: TRBD1
cdr3_nt: TGTGCCAGCAGCCGACAGGGTGGAAACACCATATATTTT
cdr3_aa: CASSRQGGNTIYF

j_call: TRBJ2-3
v_call: TRBV7-2
clone_size: .
d_call: TRBD2
cdr3_nt: TGTGCCAGCAGCCCGGGACTAGCGGGGGAAAAAAGTACGCAGTATTTT
cdr3_aa: CASSPGLAGEKSTQYF

j_call: TRBJ1-3
v_call: TRBV28
clone_size: .
d_call: TRBD1
cdr3_nt: TGTGCCAGCAGTTCCATCCGGGACAGGGGATCTTCCTCTGGAAACACCATATATTTT
cdr3_aa: CASSSIRDRGSSSGNTIYF

j_call: TRBJ2-3
v_call: TRBV7-2
clone_size: .
d_call: .
cdr3_nt: TGTGCCAGCACCCTCAACATGTCTCCCACAGATACGCAGTATTTT
cdr3_aa: CASTLNMSPTDTQYF

j_call: TRBJ1-5
v_call: TRBV27
clone_size: .
d_call: TRBD1
cdr3_nt: TGTGCCAGCAGTTTGAAGCCCCCGGGACAGAGCAATCAGCCCCAGCATTTT
cdr3_aa: CASSLKPPGQSNQPQHF

j_call: TRBJ2-1
v_call: TRBV27
clone_size: once
d_call: .
cdr3_nt: TGTGCCAGCAGTTACTACAGGGGAGGCAATGAGCAGTTCTTC
cdr3_aa: CASSYYRGGNEQFF

j_call: TRBJ2-3
v_call: TRBV7-9
clone_size: .
d_call: TRBD1
cdr3_nt: TGTGCCAGCAGCACTTACAGGGGGCAATCAGATACGCAGTATTTT
cdr3_aa: CASSTYRGQSDTQYF

j_call: TRBJ1-4
v_call: TRBV4-2
clone_size: .
d_call: .
cdr3_nt: TGTGCCAGCAGCCAAGGAACCGGGGGAGTAAATGAAAAACTGTTTTTT
cdr3_aa: CASSQGTGGVNEKLFF

j_call: TRBJ1-2
v_call: TRBV10-3
clone_size: .
d_call: TRBD1
cdr3_nt: TGTGCCATCAGTAGCGGGGACAGGGCCTCCTATGGCTACACCTTC
cdr3_aa: CAISSGDRASYGYTF

j_call: TRBJ1-5
v_call: TRBV7-2
clone_size: .
d_call: .
cdr3_nt: TGTGCCAGCAGCTTAGTGGCAGGGGTGGGCAATCAGCCCCAGCATTTT
cdr3_aa: CASSLVAGVGNQPQHF

j_call: TRBJ2-7
v_call: TRBV6-5
clone_size: .
d_call: .
cdr3_nt: TGTGCCAGCAGCGGAGGCCAAGTCCACGAGCAGTACTTC
cdr3_aa: CASSGGQVHEQYF

j_call: TRBJ2-2
v_call: TRBV9
clone_size: .
d_call: .
cdr3_nt: TGTGCCAGCAGCGCCTTTATAGGGCGGGACTCCACCGGGGAGCTGTTTTTT
cdr3_aa: CASSAFIGRDSTGELFF

j_call: TRBJ1-5
v_call: TRBV27
clone_size: .
d_call: .
cdr3_nt: TGTGCCAGCAGTCCTCCCGGGCAGCCCCAGCATTTT
cdr3_aa: CASSPPGQPQHF

j_call: TRBJ1-6
v_call: TRBV7-9
clone_size: once
d_call: .
cdr3_nt: TGTGCCAGCAGCAGAGGGGAGGCAGATTCACCCCTCCACTTT
cdr3_aa: CASSRGEADSPLHF

j_call: TRBJ2-5
v_call: TRBV27
clone_size: .
d_call: TRBD2
cdr3_nt: TGTGCCAGCAGGCAGACTAGCGGGGGGACACAAGAGACCCAGTACTTC
cdr3_aa: CASRQTSGGTQETQYF

j_call: TRBJ2-5
v_call: TRBV7-7
clone_size: .
d_call: .
cdr3_nt: TGTGCCAGCAGCCACAACCAAGAGACCCAGTACTTC
cdr3_aa: CASSHNQETQYF

j_call: TRBJ1-5
v_call: TRBV5-4
clone_size: .
d_call: TRBD1
cdr3_nt: TGTGCCAGCAGCTTTCAGGGGGATGATCAGCCCCAGCATTTT
cdr3_aa: CASSFQGDDQPQHF

j_call: TRBJ2-3
v_call: TRBV13
clone_size: .
d_call: .
cdr3_nt: TGTGCCAGCAGCTTAGACAGGGTCGCGGGAGATACGCAGTATTTT
cdr3_aa: CASSLDRVAGDTQYF

j_call: TRBJ1-5
v_call: TRBV7-9
clone_size: .
d_call: .
cdr3_nt: TGTGCCAGCAGCTTAGGTGGGCACCAGCCCCAGCATTTT
cdr3_aa: CASSLGGHQPQHF